This T cell receptor beta chain was recovered during a study of T-cell reconstitution after alpha-beta-depleted transplantation in children. Overall study results and limits: After transplant, high TCRbeta diversity at day 60 in some patients arose from surviving recipient T cells and thymic progenitors. Several hundred graft clones that had expanded were reportedly the source of alpha-beta T cells about two months after transplant. T-cell counts and diversity at one year post-transplant came mainly from newly produced T cells.

About this clonotype: What it binds is not known.

TCRbeta library preparation incorporated unique molecular identifiers. One entry per CDR3 protein, called by TCRdb with MiXCR from the PCR reads. The table lists 700,000 to 850,000 distinct CDR3 sequences, roughly 15% of them singletons. Germline V gives CDR1 SEHNR, CDR2 FQNEAQ (reference sequence). V was pared by 3 bases and J by 5 bases, with 13 bases between. The CDR3 runs 14 residues. The material sequenced was PBMCs, mostly from graft donor cells, taken 360 days after TCRalphabeta/CD19-depleted stem cell transplant. The chain is built from TRBV7-9 and TRBJ1-2; D unclear. The clonotype comes from a male patient between 5 and 17 years old who had a stem cell transplant for acute lymphoblastic leukemia, so the T cells may come from the graft donor. In nucleotides, the CDR3 is TGTGCCAGCAGCTTTCCTACAGAAAATTATGGCTACACCTTC. Protein sequence: CASSFPTENYGYTF.